Only a few counts were recorded for the clone carrying this TCR beta chain. Antigen specificity is unknown. Donors sampled were nominally healthy, though unrecorded immune exposures were likely. This sample is drawn from a study of cytomegalovirus exposure and HLA in healthy donors. The study ran its PCR with 60 Vbeta and 13 Jbeta primers. Using immunoSEQ multiplex PCR, the repertoire was profiled, and TCRdb retains in-frame clones only, with some absent. The table lists about 150,000 clones, approximately 71% of them singletons. Findings and limits, study-wide: The authors confirmed in vitro that a few CMV-associated chains were specific for CMV antigens. Common viral pathogens were later found to be apparently linked to several of the most significant clusters. The authors enumerated 150 to 200 TCR beta chains as linked to cytomegalovirus.

Sequencing used PBMCs. This TCR derives from a woman under 30 in good health and CMV-seropositive.

CDR3 DNA sequence: TGTGCCAGCAGCGTAGAGGCGGGGAGAACCGGGGAGCTGTTTTTT. Amino acids: CASSVEAGRTGELFF. This chain joins TRBV9 and TRBJ2-2; weak D call: TRBD2 (6 bases). The germline gives CDR1 SGDLS, CDR2 YYNGEE. CDR3 size: 15 residues. V was pared by 0 bases and J by 5 bases, with 11 bases between.